The source of this T cell receptor beta chain is a study of vaccination effects on CD4 cells after COVID-19. Overall study context: The vaccine given was either BNT162b2 or mRNA-1273, in two doses.

Some clones are missing from TCRdb's copy, which holds only in-frame ones; the method was immunoSEQ multiplex PCR. The top ten hold just over 4% of the sample, which has around 40,000 clones, around 67% seen once. General study points: Clones that were induced by infection or by vaccine showed marked contraction late after vaccination. Early post-infection timepoints were absent, and convalescent patients were few.

This clone has just a few counts. What it binds is not known. With V trimmed by 2 bases and J by 1 base, 3 bases remained unmatched. Germline loops: CDR1 MNHEY, CDR2 SVGAGI. The CDR3 contains 16 residues. The authors isolated CD4+ T cells after 9 to 10 days of culture. The sequence came from a human donor who received a COVID-19 vaccine. The sample in question was CD4+ T cells from PBMCs cultured without peptide, obtained before COVID-19 vaccination. J is TRBJ1-3 and V is TRBV6-5, with 9 bases matching TRBD1. The CDR3 loop reads CASSYSGQGSGNTIYF. CDR3 coding DNA: TGTGCCAGCAGTTACAGCGGACAGGGGTCTGGAAACACCATATATTTT.